The present T cell receptor beta chain was sequenced within a study of control samples from healthy donors and cancer patients. Assay: immunoSEQ multiplex PCR; the TCRdb copy retains only in-frame clones and omits some. This table has roughly 130,000 clones, 85% to 95% appearing once. V shed 1 base and J 8 bases; nucleotides not matched to a gene: 5. The germline V gene encodes CDR1 LNHDA and CDR2 SQIVND (reference sequence). The CDR3 spans 15 residues. The receptor's source is a man aged 18-30 years in good health. The chain links TRBV19 to TRBJ1-6, with TRBD1 matching 7 bases. The sample was blood. The DNA of the CDR3 is TGTGCCAGTAGTATAGGTGGCAGGGGGGATTCACCCCTCCACTTT. It translates to CASSIGGRGDSPLHF.